Listed here is a single T cell receptor beta chain. Its antigen is not known. Germline V gene lookup returns CDR1 MNHEY and CDR2 SVGAGI. The CDR3 totals 16 residues. V lost 0 bases and J lost 2; bases outside the gene matches: 1. Sequencing was performed with immunoSEQ multiplex PCR; in TCRdb, only in-frame clones are kept and a portion is missing. The table includes 150,000 to 200,000 clones, 86% detected once. The sample belongs to a study of cytomegalovirus exposure and HLA in healthy donors. General study results and limits: Some TCR beta chains (about 170 of them) were listed as cytomegalovirus-associated. It was found in a later analysis that first-cohort TCR clusters tended to co-occur in the 90 to 150 validation repertoires. There were some public TCRs occurring in many donors, but most TCR sequences were rare. As confirmed in vitro, three CMV-associated chains were specific for CMV antigens.

The rearrangement joins TRBV6-5 to TRBJ1-3; TRBD1 agrees at 10 bases. The sequence came from a man aged 25-40 years in good health and CMV-seropositive. Material: PBMCs. The CDR3, as DNA: TGTGCCAGCAGTTACTCGGGACAGGGGACTGGAAACACCATATATTTT. It yields the protein CASSYSGQGTGNTIYF.